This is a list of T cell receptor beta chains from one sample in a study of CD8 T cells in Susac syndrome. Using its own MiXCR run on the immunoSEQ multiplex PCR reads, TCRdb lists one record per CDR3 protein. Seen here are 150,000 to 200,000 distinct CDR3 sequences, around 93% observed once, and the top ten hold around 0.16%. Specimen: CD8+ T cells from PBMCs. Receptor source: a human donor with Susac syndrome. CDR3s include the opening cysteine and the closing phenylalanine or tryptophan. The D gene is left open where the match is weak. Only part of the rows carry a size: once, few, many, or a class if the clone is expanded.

CASTDWGNREQFF | TGTGCCAGCACCGACTGGGGAAACCGAGAGCAGTTCTTC | TRBV25-1 | NA | TRBJ2-1 | once
CASSTGTGVQPQHF | TGTGCCAGCAGTACCGGGACAGGGGTTCAGCCCCAGCATTTT | TRBV2 | TRBD1 | TRBJ1-5 | NA
CASRGGQGRSNQPQHF | TGTGCCAGCAGAGGGGGACAGGGACGGAGCAATCAGCCCCAGCATTTT | TRBV6-1 | TRBD1 | TRBJ1-5 | NA
CSARDQASGSYGEQYF | TGCAGTGCTAGAGATCAGGCTAGCGGGAGTTATGGCGAGCAGTACTTC | TRBV20-1 | TRBD2 | TRBJ2-7 | NA
CASSLSGGYGYTF | TGTGCCAGCAGTCTATCAGGGGGCTATGGCTACACCTTC | TRBV27 | TRBD1 | TRBJ1-2 | NA
CASSLASLYNEQFF | TGTGCCAGCAGCTTAGCGAGCCTCTACAATGAGCAGTTCTTC | TRBV11-3 | NA | TRBJ2-1 | NA
CASSSPGQENEQFF | TGTGCCAGCAGCAGTCCGGGACAGGAAAATGAGCAGTTCTTC | TRBV28 | TRBD1 | TRBJ2-1 | NA
CASSVSVEQFF | TGTGCCAGCAGCGTCTCTGTCGAGCAGTTCTTC | TRBV7-8 | NA | TRBJ2-1 | NA
CSVAPRSEETQYF | TGCAGCGTTGCCCCTAGGTCCGAAGAGACCCAGTACTTC | TRBV29-1 | NA | TRBJ2-5 | NA
CASMLTGTTYEQYF | TGTGCCAGCATGCTTACAGGGACGACCTACGAGCAGTACTTC | TRBV27 | NA | TRBJ2-7 | NA
CSARDPGTGELFF | TGCAGTGCTAGAGATCCGGGGACCGGGGAGCTGTTTTTT | TRBV20-1 | NA | TRBJ2-2 | NA
CASSFGQGGEQYF | TGTGCCAGCAGTTTTGGGCAGGGCGGCGAGCAGTACTTC | TRBV12-3/TRBV12-4 | NA | TRBJ2-7 | NA
CASSATGTDNYGYTF | TGTGCCAGCAGCGCGACAGGGACCGATAACTATGGCTACACCTTC | TRBV9 | TRBD1 | TRBJ1-2 | once
CASSVAVGQGAHGTQYF | TGTGCCAGCAGCGTAGCGGTAGGACAGGGGGCGCATGGGACCCAGTACTTC | TRBV9 | TRBD1 | TRBJ2-5 | NA
CASREDRVRVSTEAFF | TGCGCCAGCAGGGAAGACAGGGTTAGAGTCAGCACTGAAGCTTTCTTT | TRBV5-1 | TRBD1 | TRBJ1-1 | NA
CASSFFRTDTQYF | TGTGCCAGCAGTTTTTTCCGCACAGATACGCAGTATTTT | TRBV12-3/TRBV12-4 | NA | TRBJ2-3 | NA
CSASAPDGYGYTF | TGCAGTGCTAGTGCCCCGGACGGTTATGGCTACACCTTC | TRBV20-1 | NA | TRBJ1-2 | NA
CASSQDYTGDQPQHF | TGTGCCAGCAGCCAAGATTATACAGGCGATCAGCCCCAGCATTTT | TRBV4-2 | NA | TRBJ1-5 | NA
CASSDSSGGLYEQYF | TGTGCCAGCAGCGATTCTAGCGGGGGACTCTACGAGCAGTACTTC | TRBV7-2 | TRBD2 | TRBJ2-7 | once
CASSVDGGTLTNYGYTF | TGTGCCAGCAGCGTAGATGGCGGGACACTGACTAACTATGGCTACACCTTC | TRBV9 | NA | TRBJ1-2 | NA
CASSLSAGVVLYEQYF | TGTGCCAGCAGTTTATCGGCAGGGGTCGTGCTCTACGAGCAGTACTTC | TRBV27 | NA | TRBJ2-7 | NA
CAAWRGVGNSPLHF | TGTGCCGCCTGGAGAGGCGTGGGTAATTCACCCCTCCACTTT | TRBV30 | NA | TRBJ1-6 | NA
CATSSSAVSPQHF | TGTGCCACCAGCAGCAGCGCGGTATCGCCCCAGCATTTT | TRBV15 | NA | TRBJ1-5 | NA
CSGRGTPNTGELFF | TGCAGCGGTAGGGGGACTCCGAACACCGGGGAGCTGTTTTTT | TRBV29-1 | NA | TRBJ2-2 | once
CASSQLTGGFTDTQYF | TGTGCCAGCAGCCAATTAACAGGGGGTTTTACAGATACGCAGTATTTT | TRBV4-2 | TRBD1 | TRBJ2-3 | NA
CASSVEDSTDTQYF | TGTGCCAGCAGCGTCGAGGATTCCACAGATACGCAGTATTTT | TRBV9 | NA | TRBJ2-3 | few
CASSRLFGTIPYEQYF | TGTGCCAGCAGCCGCCTATTTGGGACTATACCCTACGAGCAGTACTTC | TRBV3-1 | TRBD2 | TRBJ2-7 | NA
CASSLDENSPLHF | TGTGCCAGCAGCTTGGACGAGAATTCACCCCTCCACTTT | TRBV7-9 | NA | TRBJ1-6 | NA
CAWGPGTGANVLTF | TGTGCCTGGGGGCCTGGGACTGGGGCCAACGTCCTGACTTTC | TRBV30 | NA | TRBJ2-6 | few
CATGPGGLAFPDTQYF | TGCGCCACCGGGCCCGGAGGACTAGCTTTTCCAGATACGCAGTATTTT | TRBV5-1 | TRBD2 | TRBJ2-3 | NA
CASSLILSEQFF | TGTGCCAGCAGCTTGATACTATCTGAGCAGTTCTTC | TRBV5-6 | NA | TRBJ2-1 | once